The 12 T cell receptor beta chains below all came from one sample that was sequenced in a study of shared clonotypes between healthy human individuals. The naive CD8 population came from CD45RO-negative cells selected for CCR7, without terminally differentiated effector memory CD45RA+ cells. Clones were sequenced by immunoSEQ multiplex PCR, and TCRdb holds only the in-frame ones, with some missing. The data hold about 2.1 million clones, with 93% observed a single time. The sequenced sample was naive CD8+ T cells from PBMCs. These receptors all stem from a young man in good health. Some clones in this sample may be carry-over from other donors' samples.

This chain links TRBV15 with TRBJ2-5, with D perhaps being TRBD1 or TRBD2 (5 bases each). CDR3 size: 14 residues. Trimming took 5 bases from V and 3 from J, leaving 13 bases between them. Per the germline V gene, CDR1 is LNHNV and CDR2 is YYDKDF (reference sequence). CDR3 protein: CATSPRGAEETQYF. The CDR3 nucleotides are TGTGCCACCAGCCCTAGGGGAGCAGAAGAGACCCAGTACTTC.

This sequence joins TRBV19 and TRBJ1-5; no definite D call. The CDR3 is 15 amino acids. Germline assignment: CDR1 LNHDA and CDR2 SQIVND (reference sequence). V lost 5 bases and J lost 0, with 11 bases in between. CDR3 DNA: TGTGCCAGTAGTGCCTTATCGGGTAGCAATCAGCCCCAGCATTTT. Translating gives CASSALSGSNQPQHF.

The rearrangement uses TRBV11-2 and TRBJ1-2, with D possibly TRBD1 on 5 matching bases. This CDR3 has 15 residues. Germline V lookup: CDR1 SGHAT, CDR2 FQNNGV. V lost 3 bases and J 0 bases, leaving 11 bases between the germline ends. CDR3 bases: TGTGCCAGCAGCTTGGTTAGGGGAACTAACTATGGCTACACCTTC. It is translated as CASSLVRGTNYGYTF.

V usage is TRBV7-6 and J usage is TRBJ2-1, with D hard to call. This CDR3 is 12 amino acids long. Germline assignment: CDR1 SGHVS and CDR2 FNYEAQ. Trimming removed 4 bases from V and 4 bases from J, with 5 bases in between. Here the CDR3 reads CASSSYYNEQFF. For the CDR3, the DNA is TGTGCCAGCAGCTCCTATTACAATGAGCAGTTCTTC.

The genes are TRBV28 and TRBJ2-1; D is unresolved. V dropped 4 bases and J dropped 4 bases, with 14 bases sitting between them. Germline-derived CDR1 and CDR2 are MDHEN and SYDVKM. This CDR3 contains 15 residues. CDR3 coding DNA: TGTGCCAGCAGTTCCCCGCTAAACGGGTACAATGAGCAGTTCTTC. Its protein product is CASSSPLNGYNEQFF.

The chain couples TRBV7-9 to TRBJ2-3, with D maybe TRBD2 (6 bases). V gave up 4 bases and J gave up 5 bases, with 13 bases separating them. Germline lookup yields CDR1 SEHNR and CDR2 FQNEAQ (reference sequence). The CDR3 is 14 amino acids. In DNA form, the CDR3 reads TGTGCCAGCAGCTCGGGGCGGGGTTTAGATACGCAGTATTTT. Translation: CASSSGRGLDTQYF.

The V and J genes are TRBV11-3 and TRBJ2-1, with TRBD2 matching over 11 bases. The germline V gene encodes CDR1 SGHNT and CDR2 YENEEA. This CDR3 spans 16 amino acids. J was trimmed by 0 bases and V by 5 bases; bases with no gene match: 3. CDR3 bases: TGTGCCAGCAGCCTTAGCGGGAGGGCCTCCTACAATGAGCAGTTCTTC. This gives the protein CASSLSGRASYNEQFF.

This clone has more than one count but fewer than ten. The CDR3 reads CASSTVLRTDSNYGYTF. CDR3 bases: TGTGCCAGCAGCACCGTCCTCCGGACAGACTCTAACTATGGCTACACCTTC. The rearrangement uses TRBV21-1 and TRBJ1-2; the table names TRBD1, a call not compared with the DNA. TRBV21-1 represents a pseudogene. This CDR3 has 17 amino acids.

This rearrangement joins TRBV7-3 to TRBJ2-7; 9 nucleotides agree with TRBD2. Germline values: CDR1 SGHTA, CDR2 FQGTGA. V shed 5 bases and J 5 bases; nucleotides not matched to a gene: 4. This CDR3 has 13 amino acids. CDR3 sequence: CASSLAGGDEQYF. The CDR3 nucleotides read TGTGCCAGCAGCCTCGCGGGAGGGGACGAGCAGTACTTC.

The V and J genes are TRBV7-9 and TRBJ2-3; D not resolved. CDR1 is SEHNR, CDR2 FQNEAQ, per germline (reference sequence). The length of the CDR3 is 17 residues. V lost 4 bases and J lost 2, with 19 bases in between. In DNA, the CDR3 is TGTGCCAGCAGCTCCAAGCCCACATACCGGCTCACAGATACGCAGTATTTT. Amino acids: CASSSKPTYRLTDTQYF.

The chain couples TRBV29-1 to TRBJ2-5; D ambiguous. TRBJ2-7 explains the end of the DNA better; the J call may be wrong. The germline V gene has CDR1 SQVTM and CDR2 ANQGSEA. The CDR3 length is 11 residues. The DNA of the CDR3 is TGCAGCGTTGAAGATGTATACGAGCAGTACTTC. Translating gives CSVEDVYEQYF.

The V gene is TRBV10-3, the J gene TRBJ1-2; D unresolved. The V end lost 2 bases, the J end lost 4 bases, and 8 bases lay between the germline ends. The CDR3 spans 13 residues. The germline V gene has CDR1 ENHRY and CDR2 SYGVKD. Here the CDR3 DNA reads TGTGCCATCAGTGAGGGGATTAGCTATGGCTACACCTTC. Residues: CAISEGISYGYTF.